The 17 T cell receptor beta chains listed next were all sequenced from one sample in a study of tacrolimus-resistant gene-edited T cells for transplant recipients. Cells responding to overlapping CMV pp65 and IE-1 peptide pools within 7 hours were enriched by IFNgamma secretion. Unmodified control products were expanded in parallel without electroporation. Recombinant human IL-7 and IL-15 were used to expand the enriched CMV-specific T cells in culture. The repertoire was sequenced with immunoSEQ multiplex PCR; TCRdb's copy has only in-frame clones and lacks some. Of hundreds of clones in the sample, 46% are singletons; the top ten hold 87%. Source material: a CMV-specific product grown in culture. The receptors were gathered from a human donor in good health, a blood donor.

This clone showed up just a few times. The chain is built from TRBV2 and TRBJ2-7, with 8 nucleotides matching TRBD1. V dropped 7 bases and J dropped 6; count of bases not matched to a gene: 8. CDR1 and CDR2 from the germline V gene are SNHLY and FYNNEI. The CDR3 extends over 13 amino acids. The CDR3 DNA reads TGTGCCAGCACTACACAAGGGACAGGCGAGCAGTACTTC. Translation gives CASTTQGTGEQYF.

By frequency in the sample, this clone is medium-sized (0.01 to 0.1%). The chain employs TRBV25-1 and TRBJ2-7; tentatively, D is TRBD1 (8 bases). The V end lost 8 bases, the J end lost 5 bases, and 22 bases lay between the germline ends. Germline V lookup: CDR1 MGHDK, CDR2 SYGVNS. CDR3 length: 15 residues. CDR3 region: CASLGGDRSIHEQYF. CDR3 sequence (DNA): TGTGCCAGCCTAGGGGGGGACAGGTCCATCCACGAGCAGTACTTC.

The chain couples TRBV3-1 (or the pseudogene TRBV3-2) to TRBJ2-7; no reliable D call. Germline V CDR1 and CDR2: LGHDT, YNNKEL (reference sequence). Trimming removed 5 bases from V and 5 bases from J, with 22 bases in between. The CDR3 extends over 16 amino acids. The CDR3 bases are TGTGCCAGCAGCTCCTGCGCTCCCATTTTGTTAGACGAGCAGTACTTC. Its translation is CASSSCAPILLDEQYF.

The chain links TRBV28 to TRBJ1-6; 7 bases are a match to TRBD1. The CDR3 has 13 residues. Germline CDR1 reads MDHEN; CDR2 reads SYDVKM. V was pared by 6 bases and J by 9 bases, with 5 bases of the junction left unmatched. The CDR3 is CASRTTGSSPLHF. The CDR3 nucleotides read TGTGCCAGCAGAACGACAGGGTCTTCACCCCTCCACTTT.

The genes are TRBV6-2 or TRBV6-3 and TRBJ2-3; 10 bases map to TRBD2. This CDR3 is 18 amino acids long. V trimming: 2 bases; J trimming: 2 bases; junction bases outside the gene matches: 10. CDR1 MNHEY and CDR2 SVGEGT come from the germline V gene. CDR3 loop: CASSYTLGLAETTDTQYF. CDR3 nucleotide sequence: TGTGCCAGCAGTTACACTCTAGGACTAGCGGAGACCACAGATACGCAGTATTTT.

The chain carries TRBV29-1 and TRBJ1-4, with 8 positions matching TRBD1. The CDR3 consists of 16 residues. Looked up from germline, CDR1 is SQVTM and CDR2 is ANQGSEA. J lost 7 bases, V lost 3 bases, and 13 bases had no gene match. This CDR3 reads CSVEETAGGLGEKLFF. As DNA, the CDR3 is TGCAGCGTTGAGGAGACTGCAGGGGGCCTAGGTGAAAAACTGTTTTTT.

The chain joins TRBV6-5 to TRBJ2-2; 10 bases agree with TRBD1. CDR1 MNHEY and CDR2 SVGAGI come from the germline V gene. This CDR3 contains 14 residues. V shed 6 bases and J 5 bases; nucleotides not matched to a gene: 3. CDR3 coding DNA: TGTGCCAGCAGAGACAGGGGGCGGACCGGGGAGCTGTTTTTT. This translates into CASRDRGRTGELFF.

This clone came up a few times. The chain employs TRBV5-1 and TRBJ2-7; 9 nucleotides match TRBD1. After removal of 6 bases from V and 2 bases from J, the junction contained 9 bases not matched to a gene. This CDR3 comprises 15 residues. Germline CDR1 SGHRS, CDR2 YFSETQ. The CDR3 is CASKTDRGPPYEQYF. CDR3 coding DNA: TGCGCCAGCAAAACGGACAGGGGACCCCCCTACGAGCAGTACTTC.

The V and J genes are TRBV5-6 and TRBJ1-1; 7 nucleotides match TRBD1. CDR3 length equals 14 residues. Germline V gene data show CDR1 as SGHDT and CDR2 as YYEEEE. The V segment lost 3 bases and the J segment 5 bases; nucleotides outside the gene matches: 7. Written as DNA, the CDR3 is TGTGCCAGCAGCTGGGGGCAGGGGGGAACTGAAGCTTTCTTT. Translated: CASSWGQGGTEAFF.

The sample holds a few counts of this clone. The chain is built from TRBV27 and TRBJ2-7; D uncertain. This CDR3 spans 14 amino acids. Germline CDR1 and CDR2: MNHEY and SMNVEV (reference sequence). The V and J ends lost 6 bases and 0 bases respectively, with 12 bases between them. The CDR3 sequence is CASRRAVSSYEQYF. The CDR3 bases are TGTGCCAGCAGGCGTGCTGTAAGCTCCTACGAGCAGTACTTC.

Only one count was recorded for this clone. The chain uses TRBV13 and TRBJ2-5; TRBD2 matches at 7 bases. Germline lookup yields CDR1 PRHDT and CDR2 FYEKMQ (reference sequence). The CDR3 length is 14 residues. V gave up 1 base and J gave up 4 bases; unmatched junction bases: 3. In nucleotides, the CDR3 is TGTGCCAGCAGCTTAGCGTCTAGCGGAGAGACCCAGTACTTC. It translates to CASSLASSGETQYF.

J is TRBJ2-5 and V is TRBV10-3; D perhaps matches TRBD2 (6 bases). Germline V CDR1 and CDR2: ENHRY, SYGVKD. This CDR3 has 13 residues. Trimming pared 8 bases from V and 2 bases from J, leaving 12 bases between. Here the CDR3 reads CAIAGTEQETQYF. In nucleotides, the CDR3 is TGTGCCATCGCGGGGACGGAACAAGAGACCCAGTACTTC.

This clone rates as large. The V and J genes are TRBV2 and TRBJ2-2, with 7 bases identical to TRBD1. Germline CDR1 is SNHLY and CDR2 is FYNNEI. CDR3 length equals 14 residues. The V segment lost 11 bases and the J segment 0 bases; nucleotides outside the gene matches: 6. The CDR3, as DNA: TGTGCCCGCCACAGGGGTTCGAACACCGGGGAGCTGTTTTTT. Protein product: CARHRGSNTGELFF.

This clone was counted between two and nine times. The chain has TRBV9 and TRBJ1-1, with D tentatively TRBD1 (6 bases). CDR3 length: 18 residues. V was pared by 3 bases and J by 7 bases, with 28 bases between. Germline CDR1 reads SGDLS; CDR2 reads YYNGEE. The CDR3 loop reads CASSASGGRETGAYEAFF. Here the CDR3 DNA reads TGTGCCAGCAGCGCCAGTGGGGGAAGGGAGACAGGCGCTTATGAAGCTTTCTTT. The entire variable domain, with the rest obtained from reference TRBV9 and TRBJ1-1, is as follows: DSGVTQTPKHLITATGQRVTLRCSPRSGDLSVYWYQQSLDQGLQFLIQYYNGEERAKGNILERFSAQQFPDLHSELNLSSLELGDSALYFCASSASGGRETGAYEAFFGQGTRLTVV.

J is TRBJ1-1 and V is TRBV2; no clear D. CDR1 is SNHLY and CDR2 is FYNNEI in the germline V gene. The V end was cut by 5 bases, the J end by 1 base, with 2 bases between. The CDR3 spans 11 residues. CDR3: CASSWNTEAFF. CDR3 DNA sequence: TGTGCCAGCAGTTGGAACACTGAAGCTTTCTTT.

Only a few counts were recorded for this clone. CDR3 coding DNA: TGTGCCATCAGTGGCCTCCCTGGACAGACCCAGGAGACCCAGTACTTC. It codes for CAISGLPGQTQETQYF. V usage is TRBV10-3 and J usage is TRBJ2-5, with D perhaps TRBD1 (6 bases). Germline V gene data show CDR1 as ENHRY and CDR2 as SYGVKD. The CDR3 consists of 16 residues. Trimming took off 4 bases at V and 5 bases at J, with 20 bases between the two ends.

The J gene is TRBJ2-7, the V gene TRBV4-3; 8 nucleotides align to TRBD1. From germline, CDR1 is LGHNA and CDR2 YSLEER. There are 16 residues in the CDR3. After removal of 0 bases from V and 6 bases from J, the junction contained 10 bases not matched to a gene. The CDR3 is CASSQDVLQGAAEQYF. CDR3 DNA: TGCGCCAGCAGCCAAGACGTGCTTCAGGGGGCAGCCGAGCAGTACTTC.